This T cell receptor beta chain was identified in a study of shared clonotypes between healthy human individuals. Study information: Those who served as donors were a couple of women and a few men between the ages of 18 and 49.

This clone appeared a single time. What it binds is not known. Study-wide results and limits: The study found about 5.1% of naive CD4 clonotypes shared across a few donors.

Sequenced by immunoSEQ multiplex PCR; TCRdb stores in-frame clones only, minus some. Altogether some 2,500,000 clones are present, about 90% being singletons, with the ten largest covering approximately 0.4%. The CDR3 consists of 14 residues. Trimming cost V 1 base and J 5 bases; bases outside gene matches: 3. Per germline, CDR1 SGDLS and CDR2 YYNGEE. The TCR was taken from a man aged 18 to 29 in good health. Some clones in this sample may be carry-over from other donors' samples. Sequencing was carried out using naive CD4+ T cells from PBMCs. This sample's subset: CD45RA+ positively selected. The rearrangement uses TRBV9 and TRBJ2-7; TRBD2 aligns across 10 bases. The CDR3 DNA reads TGTGCCAGCAGCGTAACCGGGACTAGCGACGAGCAGTACTTC. It is translated as CASSVTGTSDEQYF.